The 7 T cell receptor beta chains reported below all come from one sample, sequenced in a study of blood T cells in healthy people across ages. Primed by a sample-barcoded 5' primer and a J-beta primer mix, a second PCR proceeded for 7 to 11 cycles. Each CDR3 protein gets one entry after TCRdb re-called the 5' RACE reads with MiXCR. The sample carries about a million distinct CDR3 sequences, 45% to 60% recorded once. Sequencing was carried out using blood. These receptors were obtained from a woman aged 55-70 years in good health.

The chain's CDR3 is CSATRLAGTHNEQFF. In DNA form, the CDR3 reads TGCAGTGCTACCCGACTAGCGGGAACCCACAATGAGCAGTTCTTC. The chain recombines TRBV20-1 with TRBJ2-1; 11 bases match TRBD2. The CDR3 runs 15 residues. V dropped 4 bases and J dropped 5; count of bases not matched to a gene: 7. CDR1 is DFQATT, CDR2 SNEGSKA, per germline (reference sequence).

The CDR3 DNA reads as TGTGCCAGCAGCAAGGAAAGGGGGCACTCTGGGGCCAACGTCCTGACTTTC. Translated: CASSKERGHSGANVLTF. This chain connects TRBV6-2 or TRBV6-3 to TRBJ2-6; 7 nucleotides match TRBD1. The V segment lost 6 bases and the J segment 0 bases; nucleotides outside the gene matches: 8. Germline V gene data show CDR1 as MNHEY and CDR2 as SVGEGT. This CDR3 has 17 amino acids.

This clonotype showed up just a few times. The rearrangement uses TRBV7-2 and TRBJ1-6; 9 bases fit TRBD1. CDR3 length: 15 residues. The germline CDR1 and CDR2 sequences are SGHTA and FQGNSA. After removal of 2 bases from V and 10 bases from J, the junction contained 6 bases not matched to a gene. The CDR3 is CASSLHGQGNSPLHF. Written as DNA, the CDR3 is TGTGCCAGCAGCTTACACGGACAGGGGAACTCACCCCTCCACTTT.

This clonotype has a handful of counts. The rearrangement joins TRBV2 to TRBJ2-3; no firm D call. Deletions cut 0 bases from V and 6 bases from J, with 4 bases between. This CDR3 region has 12 residues. Germline assignment: CDR1 SNHLY and CDR2 FYNNEI. CDR3 nucleotide sequence: TGTGCCAGCAGTGAAGCTACCGATACGCAGTATTTT. Encoded protein: CASSEATDTQYF.

The chain employs TRBV14 and TRBJ2-2, with D unresolved. V was clipped by 1 base and J by 0 bases, with 9 bases between them. The CDR3 runs 16 residues. Germline CDR1 is SGHDN and CDR2 is FVKESK. Here the CDR3 reads CASSQVVNANTGELFF. The CDR3, as DNA: TGTGCCAGCAGCCAAGTCGTAAACGCGAACACCGGGGAGCTGTTTTTT. Supplemented by reference TRBV14 and TRBJ2-2, the full variable domain reads EAGVTQFPSHSVIEKGQTVTLRCDPISGHDNLYWYRRVMGKEIKFLLHFVKESKQDESGMPNNRFLAERTGGTYSTLKVQPAELEDSGVYFCASSQVVNANTGELFFGEGSRLTVL.

This clonotype was observed a handful of times. The CDR3 nucleotides are TGTGCCAGCATAAGACCCGATGAGCAGTTCTTC. Amino acid sequence: CASIRPDEQFF. The V and J genes are TRBV2 and TRBJ2-1; D unclear. The CDR3 contains 11 residues. Germline assignment: CDR1 SNHLY and CDR2 FYNNEI. Trimming took 7 bases from V and 8 from J, leaving 9 bases between them.

The CDR3 region has the DNA TGTGCCAGCAGCCCCGGACAGGAACATGGCTACACCTTC. It is translated as CASSPGQEHGYTF. The V gene is TRBV7-6, the J gene TRBJ1-2, with 7 bases lining up with TRBD1. CDR3 length: 13 amino acids. Germline assignment: CDR1 SGHVS and CDR2 FNYEAQ. V dropped 5 bases and J dropped 6; count of bases not matched to a gene: 6.